Following are 11 T cell receptor beta chains from one sample sequenced in a study of CD8 T cells in Susac syndrome. cDNA came from roughly 0.5 to 1 ug RNA primed by random hexamers. TCRdb redid the calling of the immunoSEQ multiplex PCR reads with MiXCR, one entry per CDR3 protein. The data contain approximately 180,000 distinct CDR3 sequences, approximately 94% of them singletons. Specimen: CD4+ T cells from PBMCs. These TCRs come from a human donor with multiple sclerosis.

V and J are TRBV7-9 and TRBJ1-6; maybe TRBD1 (6 bases). The CDR3 runs 18 residues. CDR1 is SEHNR, CDR2 FQNEAQ, per germline (reference sequence). V lost 4 bases and J 0 bases, leaving 16 bases between the germline ends. In nucleotides, the CDR3 is TGTGCCAGCAGCTCTCCCACAGGGAGTCCCTCCTATAATTCACCCCTCCACTTT. Residues: CASSSPTGSPSYNSPLHF.

This clonotype was detected once. This chain connects TRBV30 to TRBJ2-3; 11 bases map to TRBD2. This CDR3 has 15 amino acids. The junction had 5 bases not matched to a gene; V was cut back by 4 bases and J by 2 bases. The germline gives CDR1 GTSNPN, CDR2 SVGIG (reference sequence). This chain's CDR3 is CAWNLAGGPTDTQYF. The CDR3 bases are TGTGCCTGGAATTTAGCGGGGGGGCCCACAGATACGCAGTATTTT.

This clonotype showed up just a few times. The chain carries TRBV6-1 and TRBJ1-1, with TRBD1 matching over 8 bases. CDR1 and CDR2 (germline): MNHNS, SASEGT. The V segment lost 6 bases and the J segment 5 bases; nucleotides outside the gene matches: 5. The CDR3 has 13 residues. The CDR3 reads CASRDRAVTEAFF. CDR3 sequence (DNA): TGTGCCAGCAGGGACAGGGCTGTAACTGAAGCTTTCTTT.

The V gene is TRBV7-9, the J gene TRBJ1-5, with D possibly matching TRBD1 (5 bases). Germline V gene sequence: CDR1 SEHNR, CDR2 FQNEAQ (reference sequence). The CDR3 is made up of 15 amino acids. V was pared by 4 bases and J by 1 base, with 11 bases between. CDR3 sequence: CASSWGEGSNQPQHF. CDR3 sequence (DNA): TGTGCCAGCAGCTGGGGCGAGGGCAGCAATCAGCCCCAGCATTTT.

J is TRBJ2-3 and V is TRBV5-1; tentatively, D is TRBD2 (5 bases). CDR1 and CDR2 from the germline V gene are SGHRS and YFSETQ. The CDR3 has 14 residues. The V end lost 1 base, the J end lost 2 bases, and 8 bases lay between the germline ends. The CDR3 region has the DNA TGCGCCAGCAGCTTGCAGACTACCACAGATACGCAGTATTTT. Amino acids: CASSLQTTTDTQYF.

This clonotype was seen only once. The chain couples TRBV20-1 to TRBJ2-3, with D possibly TRBD2 on 5 matching bases. The CDR3 extends over 13 amino acids. V was clipped by 3 bases and J by 2 bases, with 9 bases between them. Per the germline V gene, CDR1 is DFQATT and CDR2 is SNEGSKA (reference sequence). This CDR3 is CSASEGSTDTQYF. In DNA, the CDR3 is TGCAGTGCTAGTGAGGGTTCCACAGATACGCAGTATTTT.

This chain links TRBV7-6 with TRBJ2-2; D call uncertain. The germline gives CDR1 SGHVS, CDR2 FNYEAQ. The CDR3 covers 15 residues. Trimming took 8 bases from V and 6 from J, leaving 19 bases between them. The CDR3 DNA sequence: TGTGCCAGCTCTGGCAGCCTGGGTGATCCCGGGGAGCTGTTTTTT. This translates into CASSGSLGDPGELFF.

The chain joins TRBV2 to TRBJ1-5; the match to TRBD1 covers 10 bases. Trimming cost V 6 bases and J 4 bases; bases outside gene matches: 6. Germline CDR1 and CDR2: SNHLY and FYNNEI. CDR3 length: 15 amino acids. CDR3 in DNA: TGTGCCAGCAGAGCCGGGACAGGGGCTAATCAGCCCCAGCATTTT. It specifies CASRAGTGANQPQHF.

V is TRBV3-1 and J is TRBJ2-5, with 11 bases matching TRBD2. Looked up from germline, CDR1 is LGHDT and CDR2 is YNNKEL (reference sequence). V was clipped by 1 base and J by 8 bases; unmatched bases: 6. This CDR3 has 15 residues. CDR3 bases: TGTGCCAGCAGCCAAGGACGACTAGCGGGGAGTACCCAGTACTTC. Protein product: CASSQGRLAGSTQYF.

This sequence joins TRBV3-1 and TRBJ1-5; unclear D gene. The germline V and J ends were trimmed by 0 bases and 8 bases, with 14 bases remaining between them. Per the germline V gene, CDR1 is LGHDT and CDR2 is YNNKEL (reference sequence). The CDR3 runs 15 residues. The CDR3 DNA sequence: TGTGCCAGCAGCCAAGATCATACCCTCAGAGAGCCCCAGCATTTT. Translated: CASSQDHTLREPQHF.

The chain joins TRBV25-1 to TRBJ1-6; unclear D gene. CDR1 is MGHDK, CDR2 SYGVNS, per germline. The CDR3 is 14 amino acids. V lost 0 bases and J lost 5, with 5 bases in between. CDR3 DNA: TGTGCCAGCAGTGAATATGCCCATAATTCACCCCTCCACTTT. It yields the protein CASSEYAHNSPLHF.